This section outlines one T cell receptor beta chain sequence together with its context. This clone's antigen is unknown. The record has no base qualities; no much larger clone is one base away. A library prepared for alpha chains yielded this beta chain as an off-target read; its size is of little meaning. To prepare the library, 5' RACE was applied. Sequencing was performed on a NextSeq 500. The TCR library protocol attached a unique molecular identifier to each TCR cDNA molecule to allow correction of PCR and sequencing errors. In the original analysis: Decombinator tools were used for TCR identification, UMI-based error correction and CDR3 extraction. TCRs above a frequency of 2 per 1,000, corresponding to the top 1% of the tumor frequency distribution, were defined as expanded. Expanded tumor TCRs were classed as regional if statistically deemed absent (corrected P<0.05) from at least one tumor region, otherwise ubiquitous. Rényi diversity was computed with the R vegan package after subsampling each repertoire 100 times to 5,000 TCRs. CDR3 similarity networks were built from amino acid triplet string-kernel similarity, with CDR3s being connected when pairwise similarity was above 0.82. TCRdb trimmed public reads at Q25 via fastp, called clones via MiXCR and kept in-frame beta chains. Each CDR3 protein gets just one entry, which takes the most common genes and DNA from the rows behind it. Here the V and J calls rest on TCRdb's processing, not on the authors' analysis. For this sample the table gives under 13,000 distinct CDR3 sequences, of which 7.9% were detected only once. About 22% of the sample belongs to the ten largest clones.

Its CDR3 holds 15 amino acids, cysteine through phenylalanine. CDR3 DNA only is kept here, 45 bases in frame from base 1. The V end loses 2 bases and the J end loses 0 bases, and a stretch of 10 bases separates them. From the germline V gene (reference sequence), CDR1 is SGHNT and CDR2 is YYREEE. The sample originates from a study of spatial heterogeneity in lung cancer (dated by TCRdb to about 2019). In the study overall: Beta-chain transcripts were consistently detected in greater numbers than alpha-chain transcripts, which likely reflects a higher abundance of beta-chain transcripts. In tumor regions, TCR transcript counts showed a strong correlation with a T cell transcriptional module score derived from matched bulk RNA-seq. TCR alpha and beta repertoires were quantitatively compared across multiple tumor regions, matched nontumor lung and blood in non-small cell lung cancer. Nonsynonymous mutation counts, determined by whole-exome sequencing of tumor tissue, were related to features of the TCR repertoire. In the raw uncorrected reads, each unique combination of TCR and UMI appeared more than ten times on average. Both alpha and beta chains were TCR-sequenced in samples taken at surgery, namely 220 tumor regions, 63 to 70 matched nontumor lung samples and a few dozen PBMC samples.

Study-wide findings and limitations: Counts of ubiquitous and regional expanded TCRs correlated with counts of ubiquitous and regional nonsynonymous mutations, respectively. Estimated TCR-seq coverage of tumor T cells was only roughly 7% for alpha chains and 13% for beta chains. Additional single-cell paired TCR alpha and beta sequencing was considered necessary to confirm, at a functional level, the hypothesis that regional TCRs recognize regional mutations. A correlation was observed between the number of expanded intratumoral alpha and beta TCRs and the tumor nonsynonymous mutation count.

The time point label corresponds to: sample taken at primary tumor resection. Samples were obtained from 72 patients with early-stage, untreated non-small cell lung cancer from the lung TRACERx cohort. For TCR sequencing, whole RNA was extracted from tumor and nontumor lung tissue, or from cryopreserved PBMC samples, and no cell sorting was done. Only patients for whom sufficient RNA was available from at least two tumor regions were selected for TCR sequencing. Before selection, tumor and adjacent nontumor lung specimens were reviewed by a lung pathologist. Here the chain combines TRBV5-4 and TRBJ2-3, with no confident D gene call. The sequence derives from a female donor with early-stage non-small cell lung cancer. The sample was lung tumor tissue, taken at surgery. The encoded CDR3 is CASSFSGASTDTQYF. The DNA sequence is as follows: TGTGCCAGCAGCTTTTCAGGAGCTAGCACAGATACGCAGTATTTT. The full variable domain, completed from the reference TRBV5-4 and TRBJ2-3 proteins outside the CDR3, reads ETGVTQSPTHLIKTRGQQVTLRCSSQSGHNTVSWYQQALGQGPQFIFQYYREEENGRGNFPPRFSGLQFPNYSSELNVNALELDDSALYLCASSFSGASTDTQYFGPGTRLTVL.